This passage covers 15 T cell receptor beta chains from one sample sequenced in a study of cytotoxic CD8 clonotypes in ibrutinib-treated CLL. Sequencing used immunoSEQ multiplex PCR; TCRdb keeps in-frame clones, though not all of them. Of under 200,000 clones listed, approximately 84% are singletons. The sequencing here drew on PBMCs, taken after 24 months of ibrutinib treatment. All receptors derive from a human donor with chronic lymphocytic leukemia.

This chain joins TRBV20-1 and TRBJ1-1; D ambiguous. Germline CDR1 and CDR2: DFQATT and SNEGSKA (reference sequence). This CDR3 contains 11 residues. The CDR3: CRTTFNTEAFF. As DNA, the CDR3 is TGCAGAACGACGTTTAACACTGAAGCTTTCTTT.

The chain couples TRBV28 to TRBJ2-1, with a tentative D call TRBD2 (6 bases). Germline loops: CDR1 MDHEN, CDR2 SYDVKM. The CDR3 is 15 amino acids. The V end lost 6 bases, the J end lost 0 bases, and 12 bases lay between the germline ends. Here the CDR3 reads CASRLATSSYNEQFF. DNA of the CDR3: TGTGCCAGCAGGCTAGCGACTAGCTCCTACAATGAGCAGTTCTTC.

The CDR3, as DNA: TGCGCCAGCAGCTTGCCCAATACAGGGTTCGGAGATGGCTACACCTTC. Its protein is CASSLPNTGFGDGYTF. The chain links TRBV5-1 to TRBJ1-2, with D perhaps TRBD1 (6 bases). The length of the CDR3 is 16 residues. V lost 1 base and J lost 6, with 19 bases in between. Germline V gene sequence: CDR1 SGHRS, CDR2 YFSETQ.

CDR3 region: CASRLAGLDWGEQFF. In DNA, the CDR3 is TGTGCCAGTAGACTAGCGGGTCTAGATTGGGGTGAGCAGTTCTTC. The chain links TRBV19 to TRBJ2-1, with 9 bases fitting TRBD2. This CDR3 spans 15 amino acids. Germline CDR1 is LNHDA and CDR2 is SQIVND (reference sequence). V dropped 6 bases and J dropped 9; count of bases not matched to a gene: 12.

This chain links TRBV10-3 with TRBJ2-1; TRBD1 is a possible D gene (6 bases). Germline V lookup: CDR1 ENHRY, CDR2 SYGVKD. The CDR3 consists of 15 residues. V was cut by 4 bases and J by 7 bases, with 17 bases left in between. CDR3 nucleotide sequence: TGTGCCATCAGTGCCCGAGACAGGTACGTTAATGAGCAGTTCTTC. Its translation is CAISARDRYVNEQFF.

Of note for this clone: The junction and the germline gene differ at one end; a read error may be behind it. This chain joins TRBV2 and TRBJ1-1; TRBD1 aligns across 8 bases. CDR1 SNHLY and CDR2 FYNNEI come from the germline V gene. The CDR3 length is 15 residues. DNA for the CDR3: TGTACCAGCAGAAAAAGACAGGGGTTGAACACTGAAGCTTTCTTT. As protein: CTSRKRQGLNTEAFF.

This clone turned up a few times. CDR3 bases: TGTGCCAGCAGCGTAGACCCCCTCCTGAACACTGAAGCTTTCTTT. It yields the protein CASSVDPLLNTEAFF. The V call is TRBV9, the J call TRBJ1-1; D uncertain. There are 15 residues in the CDR3. V lost 0 bases and J 0 bases, leaving 9 bases between the germline ends. Germline V lookup: CDR1 SGDLS, CDR2 YYNGEE.

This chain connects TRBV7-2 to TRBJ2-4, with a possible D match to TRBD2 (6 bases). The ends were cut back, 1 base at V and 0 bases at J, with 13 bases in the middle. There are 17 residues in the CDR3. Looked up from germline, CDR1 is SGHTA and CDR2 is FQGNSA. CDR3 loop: CASSLEGGGIAKNIQYF. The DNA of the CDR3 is TGTGCCAGCAGCTTAGAGGGAGGAGGGATAGCCAAAAACATTCAGTACTTC.

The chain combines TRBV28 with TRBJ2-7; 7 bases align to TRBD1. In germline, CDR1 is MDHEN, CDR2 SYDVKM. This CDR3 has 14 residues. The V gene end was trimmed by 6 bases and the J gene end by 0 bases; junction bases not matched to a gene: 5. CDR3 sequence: CASRSSGGSYEQYF. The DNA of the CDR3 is TGTGCCAGCAGAAGCTCAGGGGGCTCCTACGAGCAGTACTTC.

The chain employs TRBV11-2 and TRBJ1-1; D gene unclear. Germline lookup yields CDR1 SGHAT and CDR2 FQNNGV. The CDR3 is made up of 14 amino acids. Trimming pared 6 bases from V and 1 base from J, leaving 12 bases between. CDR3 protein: CASRRTGQNTEAFF. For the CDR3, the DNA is TGTGCCAGCAGGCGGACGGGCCAGAACACTGAAGCTTTCTTT.

The CDR3 sequence: CASSVRDRGNSPLHF. The CDR3 DNA sequence: TGTGCCAGCAGCGTCCGGGACAGGGGAAATTCACCCCTCCACTTT. This chain uses TRBV5-4 with TRBJ1-6, with 10 nucleotides matching TRBD1. Trimming cost V 4 bases and J 7 bases; bases outside gene matches: 5. Germline values: CDR1 SGHNT, CDR2 YYREEE (reference sequence). The CDR3 loop spans 15 amino acids.

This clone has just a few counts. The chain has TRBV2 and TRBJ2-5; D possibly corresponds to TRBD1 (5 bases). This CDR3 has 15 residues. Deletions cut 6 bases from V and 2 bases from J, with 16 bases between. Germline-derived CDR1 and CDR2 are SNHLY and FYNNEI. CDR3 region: CASSAQARVQETQYF. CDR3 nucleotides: TGTGCCAGCAGCGCACAGGCTCGGGTTCAAGAGACCCAGTACTTC. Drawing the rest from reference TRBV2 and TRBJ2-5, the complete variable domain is EPEVTQTPSHQVTQMGQEVILRCVPISNHLYFYWYRQILGQKVEFLVSFYNNEISEKSEIFDDQFSVERPDGSNFTLKIRSTKLEDSAMYFCASSAQARVQETQYFGPGTRLLVL.

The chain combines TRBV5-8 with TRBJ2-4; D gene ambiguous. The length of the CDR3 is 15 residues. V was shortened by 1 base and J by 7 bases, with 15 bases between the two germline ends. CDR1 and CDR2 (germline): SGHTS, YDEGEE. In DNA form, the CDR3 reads TGTGCCAGCAGCTTGAGTGGTCACCAAGGGAACATTCAGTACTTC. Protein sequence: CASSLSGHQGNIQYF.

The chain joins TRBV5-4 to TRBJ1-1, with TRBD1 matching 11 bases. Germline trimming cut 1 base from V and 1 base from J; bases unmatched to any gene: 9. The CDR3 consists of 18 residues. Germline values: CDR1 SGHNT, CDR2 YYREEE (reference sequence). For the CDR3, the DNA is TGTGCCAGCAGCTTGTCCTGGACAGGGGGCAGTCGGAACACTGAAGCTTTCTTT. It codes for CASSLSWTGGSRNTEAFF.

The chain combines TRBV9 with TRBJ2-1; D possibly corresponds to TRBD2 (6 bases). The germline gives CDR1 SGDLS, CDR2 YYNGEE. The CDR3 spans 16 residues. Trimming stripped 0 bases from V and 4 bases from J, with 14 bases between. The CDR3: CASSVVEGSTYNEQFF. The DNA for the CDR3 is TGTGCCAGCAGCGTAGTGGAGGGGTCTACATACAATGAGCAGTTCTTC.